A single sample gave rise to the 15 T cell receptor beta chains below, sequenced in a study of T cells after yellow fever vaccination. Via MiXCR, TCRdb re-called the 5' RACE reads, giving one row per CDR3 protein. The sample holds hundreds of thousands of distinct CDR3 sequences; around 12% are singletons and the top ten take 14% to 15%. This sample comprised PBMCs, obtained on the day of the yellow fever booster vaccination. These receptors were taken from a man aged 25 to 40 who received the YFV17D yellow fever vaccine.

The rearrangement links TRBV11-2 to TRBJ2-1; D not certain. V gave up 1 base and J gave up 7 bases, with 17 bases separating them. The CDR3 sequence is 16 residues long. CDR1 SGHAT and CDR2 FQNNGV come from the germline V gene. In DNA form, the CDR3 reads TGTGCCAGCAGCTTAGTTAGGGCGGTCACCGAAAATGAGCAGTTCTTC. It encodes CASSLVRAVTENEQFF.

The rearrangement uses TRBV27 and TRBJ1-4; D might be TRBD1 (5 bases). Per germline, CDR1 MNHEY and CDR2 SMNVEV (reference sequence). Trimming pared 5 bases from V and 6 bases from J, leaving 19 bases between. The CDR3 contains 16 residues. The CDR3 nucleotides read TGTGCCAGCAGTATGACCCCCCGGGGGGGGGATGAAAAACTGTTTTTT. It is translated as CASSMTPRGGDEKLFF.

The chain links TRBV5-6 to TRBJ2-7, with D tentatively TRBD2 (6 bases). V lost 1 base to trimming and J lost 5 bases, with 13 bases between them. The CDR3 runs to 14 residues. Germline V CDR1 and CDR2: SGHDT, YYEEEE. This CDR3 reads CASSLYGGSHEQYF. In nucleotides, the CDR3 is TGTGCCAGCAGCTTGTACGGGGGATCCCACGAGCAGTACTTC. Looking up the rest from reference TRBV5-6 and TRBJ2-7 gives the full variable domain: DAGVTQSPTHLIKTRGQQVTLRCSPKSGHDTVSWYQQALGQGPQFIFQYYEEEERQRGNFPDRFSGHQFPNYSSELNVNALLLGDSALYLCASSLYGGSHEQYFGPGTRLTVT.

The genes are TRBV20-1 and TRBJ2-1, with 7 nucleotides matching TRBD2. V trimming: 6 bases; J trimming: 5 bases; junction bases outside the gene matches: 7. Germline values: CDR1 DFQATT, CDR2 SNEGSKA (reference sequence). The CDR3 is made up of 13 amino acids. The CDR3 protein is CSAALAANNEQFF. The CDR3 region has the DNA TGCAGTGCCGCCCTAGCGGCCAACAATGAGCAGTTCTTC.

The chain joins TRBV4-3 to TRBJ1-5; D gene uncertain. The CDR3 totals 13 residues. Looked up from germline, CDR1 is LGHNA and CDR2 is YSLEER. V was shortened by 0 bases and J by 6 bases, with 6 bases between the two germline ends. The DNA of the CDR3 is TGCGCCAGCAGCCAAGAGTTACTTCAGCCCCAGCATTTT. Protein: CASSQELLQPQHF.

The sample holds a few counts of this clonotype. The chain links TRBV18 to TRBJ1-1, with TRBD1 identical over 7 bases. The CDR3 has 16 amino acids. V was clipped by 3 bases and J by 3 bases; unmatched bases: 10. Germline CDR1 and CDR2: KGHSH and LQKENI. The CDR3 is CASSPIQGVRDTEAFF. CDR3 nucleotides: TGTGCCAGCTCACCGATTCAGGGGGTGAGGGACACTGAAGCTTTCTTT.

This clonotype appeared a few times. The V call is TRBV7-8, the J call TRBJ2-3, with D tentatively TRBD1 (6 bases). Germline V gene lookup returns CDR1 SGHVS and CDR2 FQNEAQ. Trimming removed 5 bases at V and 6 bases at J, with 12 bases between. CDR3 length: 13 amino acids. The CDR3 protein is CASSRNRADTQYF. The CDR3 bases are TGTGCCAGCAGCCGAAACAGGGCCGATACGCAGTATTTT.

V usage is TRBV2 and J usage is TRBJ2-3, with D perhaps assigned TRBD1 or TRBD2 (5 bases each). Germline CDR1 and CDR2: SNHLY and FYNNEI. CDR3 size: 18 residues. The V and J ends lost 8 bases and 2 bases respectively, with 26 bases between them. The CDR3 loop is CASCPATGRRGPTDTQYF. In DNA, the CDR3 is TGTGCCAGCTGTCCTGCCACGGGACGGCGAGGGCCCACAGATACGCAGTATTTT.

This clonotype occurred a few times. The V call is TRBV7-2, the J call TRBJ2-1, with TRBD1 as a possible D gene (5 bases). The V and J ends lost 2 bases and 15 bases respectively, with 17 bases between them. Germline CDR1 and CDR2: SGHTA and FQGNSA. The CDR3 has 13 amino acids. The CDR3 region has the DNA TGTGCCAGCAGCTTATCGGTTTTAGGGGTTGGGTTCTTC. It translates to CASSLSVLGVGFF.

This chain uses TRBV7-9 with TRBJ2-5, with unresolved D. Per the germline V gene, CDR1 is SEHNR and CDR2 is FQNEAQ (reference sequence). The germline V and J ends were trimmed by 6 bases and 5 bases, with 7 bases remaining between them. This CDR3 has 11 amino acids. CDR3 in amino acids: CASRTQETQYF. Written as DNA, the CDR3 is TGTGCCAGCAGAACTCAGGAGACCCAGTACTTC.

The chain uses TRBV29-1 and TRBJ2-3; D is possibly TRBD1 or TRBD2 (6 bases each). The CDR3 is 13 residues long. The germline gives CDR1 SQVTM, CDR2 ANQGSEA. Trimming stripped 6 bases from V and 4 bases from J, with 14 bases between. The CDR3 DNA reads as TGCAGCGTCGAGGGGGGTCGGGCAGATACGCAGTATTTT. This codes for CSVEGGRADTQYF.

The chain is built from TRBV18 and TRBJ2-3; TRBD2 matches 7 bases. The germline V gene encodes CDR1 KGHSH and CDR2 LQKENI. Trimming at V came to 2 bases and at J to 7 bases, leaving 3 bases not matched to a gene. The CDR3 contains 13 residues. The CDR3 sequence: CASSPARENTQYF. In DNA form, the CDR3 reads TGTGCCAGCTCACCAGCGCGGGAGAATACGCAGTATTTT. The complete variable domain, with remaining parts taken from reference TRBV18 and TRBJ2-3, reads NAGVMQNPRHLVRRRGQEARLRCSPMKGHSHVYWYRQLPEEGLKFMVYLQKENIIDESGMPKERFSAEFPKEGPSILRIQQVVRGDSAAYFCASSPARENTQYFGPGTRLTVL.

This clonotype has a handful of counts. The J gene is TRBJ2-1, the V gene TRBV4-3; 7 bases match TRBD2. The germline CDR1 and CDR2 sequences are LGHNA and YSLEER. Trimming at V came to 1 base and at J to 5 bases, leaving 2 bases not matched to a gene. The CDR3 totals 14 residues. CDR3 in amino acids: CASSQGGTNNEQFF. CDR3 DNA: TGCGCCAGCAGCCAAGGAGGGACTAACAATGAGCAGTTCTTC.

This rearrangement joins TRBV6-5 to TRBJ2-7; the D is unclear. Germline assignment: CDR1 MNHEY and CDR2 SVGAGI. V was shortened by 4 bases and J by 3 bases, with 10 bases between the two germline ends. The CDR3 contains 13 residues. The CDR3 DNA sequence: TGTGCCAGCAGTTCCCTCCTCGACTACGAGCAGTACTTC. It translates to CASSSLLDYEQYF.

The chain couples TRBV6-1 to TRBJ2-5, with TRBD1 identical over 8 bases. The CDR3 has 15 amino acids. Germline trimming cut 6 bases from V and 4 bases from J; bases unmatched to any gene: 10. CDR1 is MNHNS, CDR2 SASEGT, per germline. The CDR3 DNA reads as TGTGCCAGCAGCCGCTCGCCAGGGGGCCTAGAGACCCAGTACTTC. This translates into CASSRSPGGLETQYF.